This T cell receptor beta chain was identified during a study of T cells in Graves' hyperthyroidism and ophthalmopathy. Study background: Peripheral blood sampling occurred at initial diagnosis, before any treatment. General study results and limits: Expanded thyroid clonotypes (above 0.001) were mostly also found in blood.

This clonotype was seen many times. What it binds is unknown. Stable Graves' hyperthyroidism denoted no ophthalmopathy progression over 18 months. CDR3 size: 14 residues. Germline CDR1 SGHTA, CDR2 FQGTGA. Deletions cut 5 bases from V and 2 bases from J, with 11 bases between. From RNA transcripts, TCR beta CDR3 regions were amplified. The HTBI primer set drove a first-round RT-PCR of the TCR CDR3. Each CDR3 protein gets one entry after TCRdb re-called the multiplex PCR reads with MiXCR. Of approximately 640,000 distinct CDR3 sequences listed, about 18% are singletons. Sequencing was performed on blood. The clonotype comes from a man aged 50 or older with Graves' hyperthyroidism. The genes are TRBV7-3 and TRBJ2-3; either TRBD1 or TRBD2 may fit D (5 bases each). The CDR3 DNA sequence: TGTGCCAGCAGCCGGGACGGTAACACAGATACGCAGTATTTT. Translation: CASSRDGNTDTQYF.